Below, 17 T cell receptor beta chains from the same sample are listed, as sequenced in a study of T cell repertoires in cytomegalovirus infection. MiXCR, applied by TCRdb to the reads, yields one record per CDR3 protein. There are around 250,000 distinct CDR3 sequences in the sample; around 15% occur only once, and around 43% lies in the top ten. The sequencing input was CD8+ T cells from PBMCs. All receptors come from a human donor in good health (CMV status not recorded). Some clones in this sample may be carry-over from other donors' samples.

This sequence joins TRBV4-1 and TRBJ1-1; no clear D. V lost 0 bases to trimming and J lost 5 bases, with 10 bases between them. The germline gives CDR1 MGHRA, CDR2 YSYEKL. The CDR3 sequence is 14 residues long. The CDR3: CASSQDSYGTEAFF. The CDR3 DNA reads as TGCGCCAGCAGCCAAGATTCCTACGGGACTGAAGCTTTCTTT.

This clonotype showed up just a few times. The chain links TRBV4-1 to TRBJ2-7, with a weak D call TRBD1 (6 bases). The CDR3 contains 15 residues. The V end lost 0 bases, the J end lost 1 base, and 10 bases lay between the germline ends. From germline, CDR1 is MGHRA and CDR2 YSYEKL. The CDR3 is CASSQDRGKSYEQYF. CDR3 in DNA: TGCGCCAGCAGCCAAGACAGGGGCAAATCCTACGAGCAGTACTTC.

This clonotype was seen many times. V gene TRBV11-3 combines with J gene TRBJ2-2; maybe TRBD1 (5 bases). V lost 4 bases to trimming and J lost 1 base, with 13 bases between them. The CDR3 runs 16 residues. Germline assignment: CDR1 SGHNT and CDR2 YENEEA. The CDR3 DNA reads as TGTGCCAGCAGCTCCCTGACAGAGGAGAACACCGGGGAGCTGTTTTTT. It translates to CASSSLTEENTGELFF.

The chain is built from TRBV2 and TRBJ1-4; possibly TRBD1 for D (6 bases). Trimming removed 4 bases at V and 3 bases at J, with 27 bases between. This CDR3 spans 20 amino acids. Germline CDR1 SNHLY, CDR2 FYNNEI. The chain's CDR3 is CASSGIKTSGTGSSNEKLFF. CDR3 DNA sequence: TGTGCCAGCAGTGGGATCAAGACCTCCGGAACAGGGAGTTCTAATGAAAAACTGTTTTTT.

This clonotype was found many times. The V call is TRBV6-2 or TRBV6-3, the J call TRBJ2-7; TRBD1 matches at 7 bases. Germline CDR1 reads MNHEY; CDR2 reads SVGEGT. The junction had 11 bases not matched to a gene; V was cut back by 6 bases and J by 3 bases. This CDR3 is 15 amino acids long. The CDR3 region is CASSHRGQSFYEQYF. CDR3 bases: TGTGCCAGCAGCCACCGGGGACAGAGCTTCTACGAGCAGTACTTC.

At least ten counts were recorded for this clonotype. The rearrangement uses TRBV4-1 and TRBJ1-2, with 7 bases aligning to TRBD1. Trimming removed 4 bases from V and 3 bases from J; junction bases left unmatched: 5. The CDR3 contains 14 residues. Germline CDR1 reads MGHRA; CDR2 reads YSYEKL. CDR3 nucleotides: TGCGCCAGCAGCCCAGGGGACAGCGACTATGGCTACACCTTC. Translation: CASSPGDSDYGYTF.

The rearrangement joins TRBV14 to TRBJ1-2; D uncertain. This CDR3 spans 13 amino acids. Germline lookup yields CDR1 SGHDN and CDR2 FVKESK. V was trimmed by 4 bases and J by 4 bases, leaving 10 bases between them. This CDR3 reads CASSPRGPYGYTF. The CDR3 coding sequence is TGTGCCAGCAGCCCCCGTGGACCCTATGGCTACACCTTC.

Ten or more counts support this clonotype. The chain has TRBV28 and TRBJ2-2, with D possibly being TRBD1 or TRBD2 (5 bases each). V lost 6 bases and J 4 bases, leaving 9 bases between the germline ends. This CDR3 is 13 amino acids long. Germline V lookup: CDR1 MDHEN, CDR2 SYDVKM. DNA of the CDR3: TGTGCCAGCAGCCAGGGACCCACCGGGGAGCTGTTTTTT. Protein sequence: CASSQGPTGELFF.

This clonotype came up many times. The chain has TRBV29-1 and TRBJ2-5, with D perhaps being TRBD1 or TRBD2 (5 bases each). Germline CDR1 reads SQVTM; CDR2 reads ANQGSEA. The CDR3 runs to 13 residues. Trimming pared 0 bases from V and 4 bases from J, leaving 9 bases between. The CDR3 region has the DNA TGCAGCGTTGAAGACCAGGGACCAGAGACCCAGTACTTC. Amino acid sequence: CSVEDQGPETQYF.

The rearrangement links TRBV7-9 to TRBJ2-3, with D perhaps TRBD2 (6 bases). The germline CDR1 and CDR2 sequences are SEHNR and FQNEAQ (reference sequence). The CDR3 runs to 15 residues. Trimming removed 4 bases at V and 3 bases at J, with 14 bases between. DNA of the CDR3: TGTGCCAGCAGCTCCCGTTCGGGGGAAACAGATACGCAGTATTTT. Translating it yields CASSSRSGETDTQYF.

Many counts were recorded for this clonotype. V and J are TRBV4-1 and TRBJ1-4, with unresolved D. Germline V gene data show CDR1 as MGHRA and CDR2 as YSYEKL. V was clipped by 4 bases and J by 7 bases, with 13 bases between them. CDR3 length equals 14 residues. This CDR3 reads CASSLLEVGEKLFF. CDR3 DNA: TGCGCCAGCAGCCTTCTGGAGGTTGGTGAAAAACTGTTTTTT.

This clonotype was seen only a few times. The chain carries TRBV20-1 and TRBJ2-4; no reliable D call. Germline assignment: CDR1 DFQATT and CDR2 SNEGSKA (reference sequence). The germline V and J ends were trimmed by 1 base and 0 bases, with 10 bases remaining between them. The CDR3 runs 15 residues. The CDR3 reads CSARAGTIAKNIQYF. The CDR3 region has the DNA TGCAGTGCTAGAGCTGGAACAATAGCCAAAAACATTCAGTACTTC.

This sequence joins TRBV11-2 and TRBJ1-4; 7 nucleotides match TRBD1. The J segment lost 5 bases and the V segment lost 5 bases, leaving 8 bases of the junction unmatched. The CDR3 sequence is 15 residues long. The germline gives CDR1 SGHAT, CDR2 FQNNGV. CDR3 in amino acids: CASSPYRGWNEKLFF. The CDR3 nucleotides are TGTGCCAGCAGCCCATACAGGGGATGGAATGAAAAACTGTTTTTT.

V is TRBV7-2 and J is TRBJ2-1; the match to TRBD2 covers 9 bases. Germline loops: CDR1 SGHTA, CDR2 FQGNSA. V dropped 0 bases and J dropped 9; count of bases not matched to a gene: 12. The length of the CDR3 is 17 residues. The CDR3 DNA reads as TGTGCCAGCAGCTTAGCACTCGGGCCTAGCGGGGCCGGTGAGCAGTTCTTC. Its protein product is CASSLALGPSGAGEQFF.

This clonotype was detected many times. V usage is TRBV7-2 and J usage is TRBJ1-1; 9 bases line up with TRBD1. The CDR3 has 13 amino acids. The junction had 3 bases not matched to a gene; V was cut back by 2 bases and J by 8 bases. Germline V gene data show CDR1 as SGHTA and CDR2 as FQGNSA. CDR3 region: CASSLRTGAEAFF. The CDR3 DNA follows: TGTGCCAGCAGCTTACGGACAGGGGCCGAAGCTTTCTTT.

This clonotype has just a few counts. The CDR3 bases are TGTGCCAGCAGTTTATTGAGGGCTACCGGGGAGCTGTTTTTT. Protein sequence: CASSLLRATGELFF. This sequence joins TRBV28 and TRBJ2-2; maybe TRBD2 (5 bases). Germline CDR1 is MDHEN and CDR2 is SYDVKM. This CDR3 has 14 residues. The ends were cut back, 1 base at V and 5 bases at J, with 8 bases in the middle.

This clonotype was observed a few times. This chain uses TRBV28 with TRBJ2-7; perhaps TRBD1 as D (7 bases). The V and J ends lost 7 bases and 0 bases respectively, with 16 bases between them. The CDR3 is made up of 15 amino acids. Germline V gene lookup returns CDR1 MDHEN and CDR2 SYDVKM. CDR3 DNA sequence: TGTGCCAGCAATCCGGGGGACAGAAGCTCCTACGAGCAGTACTTC. As protein: CASNPGDRSSYEQYF.